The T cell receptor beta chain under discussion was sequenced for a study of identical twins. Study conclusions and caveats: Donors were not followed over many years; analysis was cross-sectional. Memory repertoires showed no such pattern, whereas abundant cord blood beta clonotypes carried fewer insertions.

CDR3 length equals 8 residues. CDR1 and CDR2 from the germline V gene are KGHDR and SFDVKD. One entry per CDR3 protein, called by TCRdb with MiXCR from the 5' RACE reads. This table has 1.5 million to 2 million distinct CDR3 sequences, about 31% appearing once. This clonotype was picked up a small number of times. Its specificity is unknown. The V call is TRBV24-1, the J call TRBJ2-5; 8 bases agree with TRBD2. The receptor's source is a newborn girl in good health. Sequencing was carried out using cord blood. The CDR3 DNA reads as TGTGTCGGGGGGGAGCAGTACTTC. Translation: CVGGEQYF.